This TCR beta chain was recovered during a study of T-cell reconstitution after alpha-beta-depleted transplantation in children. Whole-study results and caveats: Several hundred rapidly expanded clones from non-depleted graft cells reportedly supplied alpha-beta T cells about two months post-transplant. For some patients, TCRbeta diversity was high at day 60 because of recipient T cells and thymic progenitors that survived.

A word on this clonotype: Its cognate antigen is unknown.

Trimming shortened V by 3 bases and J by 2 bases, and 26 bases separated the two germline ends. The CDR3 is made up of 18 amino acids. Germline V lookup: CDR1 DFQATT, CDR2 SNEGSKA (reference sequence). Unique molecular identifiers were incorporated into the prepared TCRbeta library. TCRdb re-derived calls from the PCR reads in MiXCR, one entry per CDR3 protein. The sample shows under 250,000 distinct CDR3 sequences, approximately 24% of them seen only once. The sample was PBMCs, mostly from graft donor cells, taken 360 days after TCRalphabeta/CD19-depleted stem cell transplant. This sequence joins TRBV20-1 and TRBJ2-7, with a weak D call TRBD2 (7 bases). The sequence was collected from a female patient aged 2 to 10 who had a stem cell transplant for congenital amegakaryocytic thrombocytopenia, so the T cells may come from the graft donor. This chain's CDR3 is CSASRGGRFSSGPYEQYF. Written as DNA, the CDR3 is TGCAGTGCTAGTAGGGGGGGTCGGTTCAGCTCGGGGCCCTACGAGCAGTACTTC.